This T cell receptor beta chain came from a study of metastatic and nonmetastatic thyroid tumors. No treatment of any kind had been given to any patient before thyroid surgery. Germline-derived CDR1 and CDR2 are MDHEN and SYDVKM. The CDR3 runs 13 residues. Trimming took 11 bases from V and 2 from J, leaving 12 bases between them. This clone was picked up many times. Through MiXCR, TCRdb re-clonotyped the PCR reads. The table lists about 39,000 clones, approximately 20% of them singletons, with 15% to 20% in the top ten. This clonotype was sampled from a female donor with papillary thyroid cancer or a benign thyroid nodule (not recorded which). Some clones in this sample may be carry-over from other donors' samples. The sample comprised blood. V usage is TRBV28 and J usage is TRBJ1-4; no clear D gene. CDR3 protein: CASRYSTNEKLFF. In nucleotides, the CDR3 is TGTGCCTCCAGATATAGTACTAATGAAAAACTGTTTTTT.